The clone carrying this T cell receptor (beta chain) is a singleton in its sample. Its matching antigen is unknown. Pregnant or lactating patients and those with other autoimmune diseases or uncontrolled infections were excluded. Germline trimming cut 7 bases from V and 9 bases from J; bases unmatched to any gene: 6. The CDR3 has 13 amino acids. Germline lookup yields CDR1 ENHRY and CDR2 SYGVKD. The sample comes from a study of Graves' ophthalmopathy and Graves' hyperthyroidism. Study-wide findings and caveats: A majority of expanded thyroid clonotypes exceeding 0.001 frequency were likewise present in blood. The model achieved 70.59% sensitivity and roughly 72% specificity for ophthalmopathy progression.

The sequenced template was RNA, covering the TCR beta CDR3 region. Investigators did first-round RT-PCR with HTBI primers, then second-round multiplex PCR. TCRdb analysed the multiplex PCR reads with MiXCR anew, one entry per CDR3 protein. The table shows approximately 1.2 million distinct CDR3 sequences, with roughly 35% occurring only once. This TCR was recovered from an adult man with Graves' hyperthyroidism. Sequences were obtained from peripheral blood or thyroid tissue (not recorded which). J is TRBJ1-6 and V is TRBV10-3, with 7 bases identical to TRBD1. Written as DNA, the CDR3 is TGTGCCATCAATGACAGGGTCGGTTCACCCCTCCACTTT. Protein product: CAINDRVGSPLHF.